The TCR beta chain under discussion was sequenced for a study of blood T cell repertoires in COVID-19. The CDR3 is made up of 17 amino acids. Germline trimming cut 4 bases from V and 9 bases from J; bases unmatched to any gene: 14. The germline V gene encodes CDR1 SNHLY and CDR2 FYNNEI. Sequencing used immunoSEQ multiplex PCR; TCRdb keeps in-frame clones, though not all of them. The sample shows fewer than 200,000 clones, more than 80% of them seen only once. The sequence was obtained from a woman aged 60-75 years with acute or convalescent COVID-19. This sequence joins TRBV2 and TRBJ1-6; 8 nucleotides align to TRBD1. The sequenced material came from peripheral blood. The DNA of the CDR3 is TGTGCCAGCAGTGGACCTAGGACAGGGATGTCAGGTTCACCCCTCCACTTT. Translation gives CASSGPRTGMSGSPLHF.